The 19 T cell receptor beta chains presented below share a single source sample, sequenced in a study of T cell responses to AZD1222 COVID-19 vaccine. Some clones are missing from TCRdb's copy, which holds only in-frame ones; the method was immunoSEQ multiplex PCR. This sample yields about 150,000 clones, of which less than 95% are seen a single time; roughly 6% belongs to the top ten. The material sequenced was peripheral blood, taken 28 days after the second AZD1222 dose. The receptors were sampled from an adult who received the AZD1222 COVID-19 vaccine.

The J gene is TRBJ2-7, the V gene TRBV19; D ambiguous. Germline V gene sequence: CDR1 LNHDA, CDR2 SQIVND (reference sequence). V lost 7 bases to trimming and J lost 1 base, with 14 bases between them. The CDR3 runs 14 residues. CDR3 DNA sequence: TGTGCCAGTACCAGAACGCCAGAGTCCTACGAGCAGTACTTC. Its protein is CASTRTPESYEQYF.

The chain recombines TRBV6-2 or TRBV6-3 with TRBJ1-2, with a weak D call TRBD1 (5 bases). With 2 bases removed from V and 5 bases from J, the gap between germline ends came to 9 bases. The CDR3 extends over 13 amino acids. Germline V gene sequence: CDR1 MNHEY, CDR2 SVGEGT. CDR3 sequence: CASSYRGPYGYTF. In nucleotides, the CDR3 is TGTGCCAGCAGTTACAGGGGCCCTTATGGCTACACCTTC.

This sequence joins TRBV13 and TRBJ2-2; maybe TRBD1 (6 bases). This CDR3 is 15 amino acids long. Germline V gene sequence: CDR1 PRHDT, CDR2 FYEKMQ (reference sequence). Trimming stripped 3 bases from V and 3 bases from J, with 11 bases between. The CDR3 is CASSFRGEDTGELFF. The CDR3 region has the DNA TGTGCCAGCAGCTTCAGGGGTGAGGACACCGGGGAGCTGTTTTTT.

This chain connects TRBV10-3 to TRBJ2-5; tentative D call: TRBD1 (5 bases). The CDR3 totals 15 residues. Trimming left V 4 bases short and J 2 bases short, with 14 bases between. Germline values: CDR1 ENHRY, CDR2 SYGVKD. DNA of the CDR3: TGTGCCATCAGTGCTGGGCAGGGTGGGCAAGAGACCCAGTACTTC. Translating it yields CAISAGQGGQETQYF.

V is TRBV27 and J is TRBJ1-2, with 8 bases aligning to TRBD1. Germline V gene lookup returns CDR1 MNHEY and CDR2 SMNVEV (reference sequence). The CDR3 covers 13 residues. The J segment lost 6 bases and the V segment lost 3 bases, leaving 3 bases of the junction unmatched. DNA of the CDR3: TGTGCCAGCAGTTTCGACAGGGGAAATGGCTACACCTTC. Protein: CASSFDRGNGYTF.

The chain recombines TRBV12-3 or TRBV12-4 with TRBJ1-1; D ambiguous. The CDR3 extends over 11 amino acids. V shed 6 bases and J shed 4 bases, with 6 bases lying between them. Written as DNA, the CDR3 is TGTGCCAGCAGGGGTGGCACTGAAGCTTTCTTT. Translating it yields CASRGGTEAFF.

The chain combines TRBV19 with TRBJ1-6; 9 nucleotides line up with TRBD1. V shed 5 bases and J 10 bases; nucleotides not matched to a gene: 9. This CDR3 comprises 15 residues. Germline-derived CDR1 and CDR2 are LNHDA and SQIVND (reference sequence). CDR3 nucleotides: TGTGCCAGTAGTTTCACGGACAGGGGTCGCTCACCCCTCCACTTT. Its translation is CASSFTDRGRSPLHF.

The J gene is TRBJ2-3, the V gene TRBV19, with a weak D call TRBD2 (6 bases). Germline-derived CDR1 and CDR2 are LNHDA and SQIVND (reference sequence). CDR3 length: 16 amino acids. Deletions cut 5 bases from V and 1 base from J, with 16 bases between. The CDR3 spells CASSASSARGTDTQYF. Here the CDR3 DNA reads TGTGCCAGTAGTGCCTCTAGCGCCAGGGGCACAGATACGCAGTATTTT.

The rearrangement joins TRBV28 to TRBJ2-7; possibly TRBD1 or TRBD2 for D (5 bases each). Per germline, CDR1 MDHEN and CDR2 SYDVKM. V dropped 5 bases and J dropped 1 base, with 18 bases sitting between them. CDR3 length equals 16 residues. The CDR3 here is CASSTRRGKPSYEQYF. CDR3 in DNA: TGTGCCAGCAGTACACGACGGGGCAAGCCGTCCTACGAGCAGTACTTC.

The chain is built from TRBV11-2 and TRBJ2-5, with D possibly matching TRBD2 (5 bases). Trimming took off 5 bases at V and 4 bases at J, with 5 bases between the two ends. There are 11 residues in the CDR3. Germline CDR1 reads SGHAT; CDR2 reads FQNNGV. The CDR3 bases are TGTGCCAGCAGCGCGGGAGAGACCCAGTACTTC. This sequence encodes CASSAGETQYF.

CDR3 sequence (DNA): TGTGCCACCAGCAGAGTACATCAATCCTATAGCAATCAGCCCCAGCATTTT. Translating it yields CATSRVHQSYSNQPQHF. The chain carries TRBV15 and TRBJ1-5, with D unclear. Germline V gene data show CDR1 as LNHNV and CDR2 as YYDKDF (reference sequence). The V end was cut by 1 base, the J end by 0 bases, with 13 bases between. The CDR3 has 17 amino acids.

The chain joins TRBV28 to TRBJ2-2, with D possibly TRBD1 on 5 matching bases. The V and J ends lost 5 bases and 3 bases respectively, with 19 bases between them. The V gene's germline CDR1 is MDHEN and CDR2 SYDVKM. This CDR3 has 17 residues. CDR3 sequence: CASSTSGQGLDTGELFF. The CDR3 DNA is TGTGCCAGCAGTACCTCCGGACAAGGGTTGGACACCGGGGAGCTGTTTTTT.

V gene TRBV2 combines with J gene TRBJ2-7; TRBD1 matches at 9 bases. Looked up from germline, CDR1 is SNHLY and CDR2 is FYNNEI. V shed 9 bases, J shed 0 bases, and the junction held 12 bases outside the gene matches. The CDR3 is 16 amino acids. CDR3: CARRGKTGQGSYEQYF. The CDR3 DNA follows: TGTGCCAGACGCGGGAAGACGGGACAGGGCTCCTACGAGCAGTACTTC.

The J gene is TRBJ2-7, the V gene TRBV28; TRBD1 might be the D (6 bases). The CDR3 consists of 16 residues. The germline gives CDR1 MDHEN, CDR2 SYDVKM. Trimming cost V 4 bases and J 0 bases, with 16 bases left between them. This chain's CDR3 is CASSSPGQSSSYEQYF. DNA for the CDR3: TGTGCCAGCAGTTCCCCAGGACAGAGCAGCTCCTACGAGCAGTACTTC.

V usage is TRBV3-1 (or the pseudogene TRBV3-2) and J usage is TRBJ1-1; 7 nucleotides align to TRBD1. V shed 0 bases and J 8 bases; nucleotides not matched to a gene: 9. Germline-derived CDR1 and CDR2 are LGHDT and YNNKEL (reference sequence). The CDR3 is 15 residues long. The CDR3 nucleotides read TGTGCCAGCAGCCAAGAGGGACAGATGGGAAGCGAAGCTTTCTTT. Its translation: CASSQEGQMGSEAFF.

The rearrangement joins TRBV24-1 to TRBJ2-1; 11 bases line up with TRBD2. The germline V gene encodes CDR1 KGHDR and CDR2 SFDVKD. The CDR3 runs to 16 residues. V was pared by 0 bases and J by 7 bases, with 4 bases of the junction left unmatched. CDR3 bases: TGTGCCACCAGTGATTTGGGAGTAGCGGGAGGGAATGAGCAGTTCTTC. This encodes CATSDLGVAGGNEQFF.

This chain uses TRBV18 with TRBJ2-1, with 14 bases matching TRBD2. V gave up 2 bases and J gave up 10 bases; unmatched junction bases: 4. CDR3 length: 15 residues. Germline V gene lookup returns CDR1 KGHSH and CDR2 LQKENI. CDR3 coding DNA: TGTGCCAGCTCACCAGGGACTAGCGGGGGTGAGGAGCAGTTCTTC. Its protein is CASSPGTSGGEEQFF.

V is TRBV9 and J is TRBJ1-3; tentative D call: TRBD1 (6 bases). Between the trimmed V and J ends, which lost 7 bases and 6 bases, there was a span of 11 bases. CDR3 size: 12 residues. The germline V gene encodes CDR1 SGDLS and CDR2 YYNGEE. Here the CDR3 reads CASSGDENTIYF. The CDR3 region has the DNA TGTGCCAGCTCAGGGGATGAAAACACCATATATTTT.

The chain links TRBV2 to TRBJ1-5; TRBD1 matches 8 bases. The CDR3 runs to 14 residues. Germline trimming cut 8 bases from V and 7 bases from J; bases unmatched to any gene: 10. Germline V CDR1 and CDR2: SNHLY, FYNNEI. DNA for the CDR3: TGTGCCAGCGGACTGGACAGGGCCTTCCAGCCCCAGCATTTT. Protein sequence: CASGLDRAFQPQHF.